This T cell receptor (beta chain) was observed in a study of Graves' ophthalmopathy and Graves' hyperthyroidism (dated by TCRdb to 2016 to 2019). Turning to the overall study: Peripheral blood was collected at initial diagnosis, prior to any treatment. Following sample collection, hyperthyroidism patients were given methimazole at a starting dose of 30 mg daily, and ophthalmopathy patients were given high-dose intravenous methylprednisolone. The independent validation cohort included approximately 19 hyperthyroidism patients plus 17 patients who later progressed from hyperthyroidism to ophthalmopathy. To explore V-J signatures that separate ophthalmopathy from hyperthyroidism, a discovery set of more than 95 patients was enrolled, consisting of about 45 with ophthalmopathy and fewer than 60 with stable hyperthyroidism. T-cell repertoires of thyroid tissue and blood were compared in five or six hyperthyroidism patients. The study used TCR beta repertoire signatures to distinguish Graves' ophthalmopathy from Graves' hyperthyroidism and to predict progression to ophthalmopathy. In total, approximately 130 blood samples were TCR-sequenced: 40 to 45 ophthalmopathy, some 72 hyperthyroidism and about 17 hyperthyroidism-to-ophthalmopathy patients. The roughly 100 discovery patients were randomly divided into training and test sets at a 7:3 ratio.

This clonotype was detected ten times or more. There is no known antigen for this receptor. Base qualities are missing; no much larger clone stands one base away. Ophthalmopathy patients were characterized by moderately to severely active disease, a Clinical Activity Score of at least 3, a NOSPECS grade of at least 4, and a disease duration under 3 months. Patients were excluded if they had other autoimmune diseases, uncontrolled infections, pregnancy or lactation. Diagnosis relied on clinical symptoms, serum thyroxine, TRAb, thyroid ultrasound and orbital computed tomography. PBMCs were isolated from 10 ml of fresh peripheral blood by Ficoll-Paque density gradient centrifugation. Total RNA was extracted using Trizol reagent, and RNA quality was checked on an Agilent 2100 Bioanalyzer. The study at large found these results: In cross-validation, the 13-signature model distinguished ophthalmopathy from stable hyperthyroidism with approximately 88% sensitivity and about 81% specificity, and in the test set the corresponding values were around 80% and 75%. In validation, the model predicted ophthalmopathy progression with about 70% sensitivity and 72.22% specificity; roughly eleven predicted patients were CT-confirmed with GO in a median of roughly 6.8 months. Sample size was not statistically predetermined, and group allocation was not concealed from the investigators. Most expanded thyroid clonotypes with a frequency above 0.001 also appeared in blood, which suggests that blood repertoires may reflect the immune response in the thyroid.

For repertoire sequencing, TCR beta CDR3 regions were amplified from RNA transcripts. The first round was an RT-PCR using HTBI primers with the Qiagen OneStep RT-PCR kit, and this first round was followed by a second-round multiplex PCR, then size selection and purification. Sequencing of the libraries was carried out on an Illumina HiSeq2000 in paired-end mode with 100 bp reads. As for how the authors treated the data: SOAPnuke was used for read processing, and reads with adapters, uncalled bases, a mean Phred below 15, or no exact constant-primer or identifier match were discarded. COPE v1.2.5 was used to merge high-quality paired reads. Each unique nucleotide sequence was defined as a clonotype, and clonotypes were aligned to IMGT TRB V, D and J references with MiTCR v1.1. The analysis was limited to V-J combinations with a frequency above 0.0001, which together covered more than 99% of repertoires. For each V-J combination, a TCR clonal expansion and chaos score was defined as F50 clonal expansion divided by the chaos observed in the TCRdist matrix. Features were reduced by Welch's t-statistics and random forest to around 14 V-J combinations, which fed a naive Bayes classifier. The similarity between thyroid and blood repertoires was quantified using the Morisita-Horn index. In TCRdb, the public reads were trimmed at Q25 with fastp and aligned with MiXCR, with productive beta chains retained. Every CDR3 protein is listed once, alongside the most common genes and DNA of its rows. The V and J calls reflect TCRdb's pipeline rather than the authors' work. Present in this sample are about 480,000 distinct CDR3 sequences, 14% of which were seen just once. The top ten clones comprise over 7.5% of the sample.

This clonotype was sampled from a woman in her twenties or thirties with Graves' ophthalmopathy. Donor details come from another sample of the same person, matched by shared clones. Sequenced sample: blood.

The CDR3 corresponds to CASIGGTEAFF. The DNA sequence is as follows: TGTGCCAGCATCGGGGGCACTGAAGCTTTCTTT. This chain joins TRBV28 to TRBJ1-1; possibly the D gene is TRBD1, per 5 matching bases. V sheds 7 bases and J sheds 4 bases, leaving 7 bases between their ends. CDR1 and CDR2 are drawn from the germline V gene: MDHEN, SYDVKM. The CDR3 has 11 amino acids, counting the end cysteine and phenylalanine. Solely the CDR3 DNA is kept, with 33 bases framed from the first base.